Following are 32 T cell receptor beta chains from one sample sequenced in a study of PD-L1 blockade in urothelial cancer (dated by TCRdb to 2016 to 2017). The meaning of the sample's time point label: peripheral blood 6 weeks after treatment start. Library creation used the immunoSEQ multiplex PCR assay. In its TCRdb copy, this immuneACCESS table keeps in-frame sequences only and misses some clones. Where compared with another copy, unresolved V genes explain less than half of these, and the others have no known cause. This sample gives some 22,000 clones in total; around 90% of them show up just once. Approximately 11% of the sample lies in the top ten. The sample consisted of PBMCs, taken around atezolizumab (anti-PD-L1) treatment. These TCRs come from an older woman with urothelial cancer.

The chain couples TRBV29-1 to TRBJ1-1, with a tentative D call TRBD1 (5 bases). The CDR3 totals 12 residues. V gave up 6 bases and J gave up 9 bases, with 17 bases separating them. The V gene's germline CDR1 is SQVTM and CDR2 ANQGSEA. The CDR3 is CSVATEYSKAFF. DNA for the CDR3: TGCAGCGTCGCGACAGAATATTCGAAAGCTTTCTTT.

The chain uses TRBV5-1 and TRBJ2-1, with TRBD1 identical over 8 bases. Per the germline V gene, CDR1 is SGHRS and CDR2 is YFSETQ. This CDR3 spans 15 amino acids. V was pared by 4 bases and J by 8 bases, with 11 bases of the junction left unmatched. CDR3 residues: CASSPRQGTTYEQFF. In DNA, the CDR3 is TGCGCCAGCAGCCCCAGACAGGGGACCACCTATGAGCAGTTCTTC.

The chain links TRBV6-5 to TRBJ2-1, with 10 positions matching TRBD2. Trimming at V came to 4 bases and at J to 3 bases, leaving 3 bases not matched to a gene. The CDR3 contains 15 residues. Germline CDR1 reads MNHEY; CDR2 reads SVGAGI. CDR3 DNA sequence: TGTGCCAGCAGTTCTAGCGGGGGCCGCTACAATGAGCAGTTCTTC. Encoded protein: CASSSSGGRYNEQFF.

V gene TRBV18 combines with J gene TRBJ1-1; D is ambiguous. CDR1 and CDR2 from the germline V gene are KGHSH and LQKENI. V was clipped by 1 base and J by 0 bases, with 6 bases between them. This CDR3 is 14 amino acids long. The DNA for the CDR3 is TGTGCCAGCTCACCACAAGAGCTGAACACTGAAGCTTTCTTT. Translating gives CASSPQELNTEAFF. Variable domain in full (rest from reference TRBV18 and TRBJ1-1): NAGVMQNPRHLVRRRGQEARLRCSPMKGHSHVYWYRQLPEEGLKFMVYLQKENIIDESGMPKERFSAEFPKEGPSILRIQQVVRGDSAAYFCASSPQELNTEAFFGQGTRLTVV.

This chain uses TRBV4-2 with TRBJ1-6; D remains unclear. Trimming removed 3 bases at V and 10 bases at J, with 16 bases between. The CDR3 runs to 15 residues. The V gene's germline CDR1 is LGHNA and CDR2 YNFKEQ. The CDR3 nucleotides read TGTGCCAGCAGCCAGGCGGGCCGGGAAGAATCACCCCTCCACTTT. Residues: CASSQAGREESPLHF.

The chain uses TRBV6-6 and TRBJ2-2; 7 bases are a match to TRBD1. Per the germline V gene, CDR1 is MNHNY and CDR2 is SVGAGI (reference sequence). Germline trimming cut 5 bases from V and 6 bases from J; bases unmatched to any gene: 9. The CDR3 is made up of 15 amino acids. The CDR3 bases are TGTGCCAGCAGTAAACGGGACAGACGAGCCGGGGAGCTGTTTTTT. This translates into CASSKRDRRAGELFF.

The V gene is TRBV10-2, the J gene TRBJ2-1, with a tentative D call TRBD2 (5 bases). CDR3 length equals 16 residues. From germline, CDR1 is WSHSY and CDR2 SAAADI. The V end lost 2 bases, the J end lost 6 bases, and 17 bases lay between the germline ends. The CDR3 DNA follows: TGCGCCAGCAGTGAGGGTGGAACAAATGGAGGCAATGAGCAGTTCTTC. It translates to CASSEGGTNGGNEQFF.

This clone showed up just a few times. J is TRBJ2-6 and V is TRBV4-3, with D possibly being TRBD1 (5 bases). V lost 4 bases and J 4 bases, leaving 11 bases between the germline ends. Germline V gene lookup returns CDR1 LGHNA and CDR2 YSLEER. The CDR3 is 15 residues long. The CDR3 spells CASSLSGFGANVLTF. Written as DNA, the CDR3 is TGCGCCAGCAGCCTTTCAGGGTTCGGGGCCAACGTCCTGACTTTC.

This clone was observed once. V gene TRBV6-1 combines with J gene TRBJ1-5, with 7 bases fitting TRBD1. CDR3 length equals 14 residues. The germline CDR1 and CDR2 sequences are MNHNS and SASEGT. With 9 bases clipped from V and 1 base from J, the junction kept 6 bases outside the gene matches. The CDR3 sequence is CASETGQSNQPQHF. In DNA form, the CDR3 reads TGTGCCAGTGAAACGGGACAGAGCAATCAGCCCCAGCATTTT.

The chain employs TRBV19 and TRBJ2-2, with D unresolved. The CDR3 is 18 residues long. The germline V gene encodes CDR1 LNHDA and CDR2 SQIVND (reference sequence). V lost 5 bases, J lost 3 bases, and 22 bases lay in between. In nucleotides, the CDR3 is TGTGCCAGTAGTTTCACTTCTCGTGGCAGGCTACACACCGGGGAGCTGTTTTTT. Translation gives CASSFTSRGRLHTGELFF.

This clone occurred once. The rearrangement links TRBV4-3 to TRBJ2-1; D remains ambiguous. V lost 1 base and J lost 0, with 7 bases in between. The germline V gene has CDR1 LGHNA and CDR2 YSLEER. The CDR3 has 15 amino acids. For the CDR3, the DNA is TGCGCCAGCAGCCAAGGTACGAGCTCCTACAATGAGCAGTTCTTC. Protein product: CASSQGTSSYNEQFF.

This CDR3 reads CASSIRAEAFF. The CDR3 DNA follows: TGTGCCAGTAGTATAAGAGCGGAAGCTTTCTTT. This chain connects TRBV19 to TRBJ1-1; no definite D call. CDR1 and CDR2 from the germline V gene are LNHDA and SQIVND (reference sequence). Trimming pared 2 bases from V and 8 bases from J, leaving 6 bases between. This CDR3 contains 11 residues. The full variable domain, completed using reference TRBV19 and TRBJ1-1, is DGGITQSPKYLFRKEGQNVTLSCEQNLNHDAMYWYRQDPGQGLRLIYYSQIVNDFQKGDIAEGYSVSREKKESFPLTVTSAQKNPTAFYLCASSIRAEAFFGQGTRLTVV.

This clone has only one observation. The chain recombines TRBV5-6 with TRBJ2-3; maybe TRBD2 (5 bases). Germline V gene lookup returns CDR1 SGHDT and CDR2 YYEEEE. Trimming removed 3 bases at V and 0 bases at J, with 11 bases between. The CDR3 has 15 amino acids. In DNA, the CDR3 is TGTGCCAGCAGCTACGGCGGGCGGAGCACAGATACGCAGTATTTT. Its protein is CASSYGGRSTDTQYF.

V usage is TRBV5-4 and J usage is TRBJ2-7, with 7 bases lining up with TRBD1. Germline CDR1 SGHNT, CDR2 YYREEE (reference sequence). The CDR3 consists of 14 residues. Germline trimming cut 4 bases from V and 3 bases from J; bases unmatched to any gene: 7. Written as DNA, the CDR3 is TGTGCCAGCAGCAAAGGGACAGAGAACTACGAGCAGTACTTC. It encodes CASSKGTENYEQYF.

This clone appeared once. This chain uses TRBV5-1 with TRBJ2-5; D ambiguous. Germline loops: CDR1 SGHRS, CDR2 YFSETQ. This CDR3 contains 16 residues. V lost 4 bases to trimming and J lost 1 base, with 17 bases between them. The CDR3 DNA is TGCGCCAGCAGCCCACCTGCGGCCAGCTTCCAAGAGACCCAGTACTTC. This translates into CASSPPAASFQETQYF.

This clone has a single count. An end of the junction differs from the germline gene, which may be a read error. V is TRBV5-4 and J is TRBJ2-3; TRBD2 aligns across 16 bases. This CDR3 is built from 16 residues. Germline V gene sequence: CDR1 SGHNT, CDR2 YYREEE (reference sequence). This CDR3 is CASRLGLAGGALSQYF. CDR3 DNA: TGTGCCAGCAGATTGGGACTAGCGGGGGGGGCTTTATCGCAGTATTTT.

The chain links TRBV28 to TRBJ2-2; tentatively, D is TRBD2 (5 bases). Trimming stripped 3 bases from V and 5 bases from J, with 16 bases between. The length of the CDR3 is 16 residues. Germline V gene lookup returns CDR1 MDHEN and CDR2 SYDVKM. The DNA of the CDR3 is TGTGCCAGCAGTTTCAGTTCCGGGAAAATGACCGGGGAGCTGTTTTTT. This translates into CASSFSSGKMTGELFF.

This clone was detected once. The V gene is TRBV12-5, the J gene TRBJ2-1, with D unresolved. Germline V gene lookup returns CDR1 LGHNT and CDR2 FRNRAP. V gave up 1 base and J gave up 3 bases, with 10 bases separating them. CDR3 size: 15 residues. The CDR3 DNA reads TGTGCTAGTGGTTTGGGAGGCCTTTTCTACAATGAGCAGTTCTTC. The encoded protein is CASGLGGLFYNEQFF.

This chain connects TRBV7-2 to TRBJ2-1, with TRBD2 as a possible D gene (6 bases). CDR3 length equals 17 residues. Germline CDR1 reads SGHTA; CDR2 reads FQGNSA. Trimming took off 2 bases at V and 0 bases at J, with 14 bases between the two ends. CDR3 DNA sequence: TGTGCCAGCAGCTTAAGACCTTTGCGGGGCTCCTACAATGAGCAGTTCTTC. Its translation: CASSLRPLRGSYNEQFF.

This rearrangement joins TRBV6-5 to TRBJ1-2, with TRBD1 as a possible D gene (5 bases). This CDR3 has 12 residues. The germline CDR1 and CDR2 sequences are MNHEY and SVGAGI. V was clipped by 4 bases and J by 5 bases, with 8 bases between them. This chain's CDR3 is CASSSTVYGYTF. CDR3 nucleotide sequence: TGTGCCAGCAGTTCGACAGTGTATGGCTACACCTTC.

The chain is built from TRBV5-6 and TRBJ2-4, with 9 bases that match TRBD2. Per the germline V gene, CDR1 is SGHDT and CDR2 is YYEEEE. This CDR3 spans 15 amino acids. Trimming removed 1 base from V and 6 bases from J; junction bases left unmatched: 5. CDR3: CASSLSAGGTNIQYF. The CDR3 nucleotides read TGTGCCAGCAGCTTGTCAGCGGGGGGCACAAACATTCAGTACTTC.

The chain is built from TRBV10-1 and TRBJ2-2; 7 bases map to TRBD1. CDR3 size: 16 residues. Germline V gene data show CDR1 as WNHNN and CDR2 as SYGVQD (reference sequence). V was pared by 2 bases and J by 3 bases, with 6 bases of the junction left unmatched. CDR3 residues: CASSEGARGHTGELFF. Here the CDR3 DNA reads TGCGCCAGCAGTGAGGGGGCTAGGGGGCACACCGGGGAGCTGTTTTTT.

The rearrangement joins TRBV7-2 to TRBJ2-3; a possible D gene is TRBD2 (7 bases). The CDR3 is 15 residues long. Germline CDR1 is SGHTA and CDR2 is FQGNSA. V was pared by 6 bases and J by 8 bases, with 21 bases between. The CDR3 DNA reads TGTGCCAGCAGATTGGGGGGGCTAGAGGTGGCTACGCAGTATTTT. Amino acids: CASRLGGLEVATQYF.

A word on this clone: Germline and junction disagree at one end, which may indicate a read error. V gene TRBV20-1 combines with J gene TRBJ1-2; D not certain. Germline-derived CDR1 and CDR2 are DFQATT and SNEGSKA (reference sequence). This CDR3 region has 11 residues. The CDR3 loop reads CSARVPYGYTF. CDR3 DNA: TGCAGTGCCAGAGTCCCTTATGGCTACACCTTC.

J is TRBJ1-6 and V is TRBV27, with 9 bases matching TRBD1. V shed 6 bases and J 0 bases; nucleotides not matched to a gene: 3. CDR1 and CDR2 from the germline V gene are MNHEY and SMNVEV (reference sequence). The CDR3 loop spans 16 amino acids. The CDR3 nucleotides read TGTGCCAGCAGGGGGACAGGGAGCTCCTATAATTCACCCCTCCACTTT. It translates to CASRGTGSSYNSPLHF.

Concerning this clone itself: The junction and the germline gene differ at one end; a read error may be behind it. The V and J genes are TRBV7-9 and TRBJ1-1; 7 nucleotides align to TRBD1. Germline CDR1 reads SEHNR; CDR2 reads FQNEAQ (reference sequence). This CDR3 comprises 12 residues. CDR3 sequence reads: CASNLQGSAAFF. CDR3 sequence (DNA): TGTGCCAGCAACTTACAGGGGAGTGCAGCTTTCTTT.

The chain joins TRBV29-1 to TRBJ1-1, with unresolved D. CDR3 length equals 15 residues. CDR1 and CDR2 from the germline V gene are SQVTM and ANQGSEA. V gave up 1 base and J gave up 5 bases, with 17 bases separating them. The CDR3 DNA sequence: TGCAGCGTTGAAGTGAGACGTGGTAGAGGAACTGAAGCTTTCTTT. Its protein is CSVEVRRGRGTEAFF.

This chain joins TRBV5-4 and TRBJ1-2, with TRBD1 matching over 8 bases. The V gene's germline CDR1 is SGHNT and CDR2 YYREEE (reference sequence). This CDR3 spans 14 amino acids. V lost 3 bases to trimming and J lost 3 bases; unmatched junction nucleotides: 4. As DNA, the CDR3 is TGTGCCAGCAGCTCAATGACAGGGGACTATGGCTACACCTTC. Translated: CASSSMTGDYGYTF.

V gene TRBV7-2 combines with J gene TRBJ1-1, with a weak D call TRBD1 (5 bases). Germline CDR1 and CDR2: SGHTA and FQGNSA. The CDR3 totals 13 residues. V was cut by 5 bases and J by 1 base, with 8 bases left in between. The DNA of the CDR3 is TGTGCCAGCAGCCTTGGACAGAACACTGAAGCTTTCTTT. Residues: CASSLGQNTEAFF.

J is TRBJ2-1 and V is TRBV15; 15 nucleotides agree with TRBD2. J was trimmed by 8 bases and V by 1 base; bases with no gene match: 3. CDR3 length: 16 amino acids. Germline V CDR1 and CDR2: LNHNV, YYDKDF (reference sequence). The CDR3 reads CATSRGTSGREHEQFF. The CDR3 bases are TGTGCCACCAGCAGAGGGACTAGCGGGAGGGAACATGAGCAGTTCTTC.

The chain uses TRBV6-5 and TRBJ2-1; D possibly corresponds to TRBD1 (5 bases). Germline CDR1 MNHEY, CDR2 SVGAGI. The CDR3 sequence is 12 residues long. The ends were cut back, 2 bases at V and 14 bases at J, with 13 bases in the middle. CDR3 nucleotides: TGTGCCAGCAGTTACGGCAGGGAACGGGAGTTCTTC. Translation: CASSYGREREFF.

The V gene is TRBV4-3, the J gene TRBJ1-2, with D perhaps matching TRBD1 (6 bases). The V end was cut by 0 bases, the J end by 9 bases, with 8 bases between. CDR1 and CDR2 (germline): LGHNA, YSLEER. This CDR3 has 12 residues. This CDR3 reads CASSQDGGRYTF. For the CDR3, the DNA is TGCGCCAGCAGCCAAGATGGGGGCCGCTACACCTTC.